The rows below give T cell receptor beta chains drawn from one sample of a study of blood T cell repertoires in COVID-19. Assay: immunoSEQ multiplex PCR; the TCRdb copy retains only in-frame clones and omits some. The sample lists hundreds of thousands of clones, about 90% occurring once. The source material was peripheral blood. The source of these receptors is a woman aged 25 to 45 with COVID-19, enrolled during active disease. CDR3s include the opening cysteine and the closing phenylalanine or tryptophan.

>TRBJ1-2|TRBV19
CASSLRQYGYTF
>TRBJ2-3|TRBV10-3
CAISSGTGGIGDTQYF
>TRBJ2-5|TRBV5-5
CASSLAGGGETQYF
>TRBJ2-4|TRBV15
CATSRGSGRNIQYF
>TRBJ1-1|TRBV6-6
CASKAGGTEAFF
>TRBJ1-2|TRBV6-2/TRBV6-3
CASTPGGGGSFHNYGYTF
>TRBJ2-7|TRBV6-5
CASRDNAYEQYF
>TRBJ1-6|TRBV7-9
CASSLRLRGQGNSPLHF
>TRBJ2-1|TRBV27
CASSFAQARATNEQFF
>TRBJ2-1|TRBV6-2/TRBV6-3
CASSGGTGGPRNEQFF
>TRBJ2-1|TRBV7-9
CASSPRGAGGNNEQFF
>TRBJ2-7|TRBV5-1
CASGMRTSGGQSSYEQYF
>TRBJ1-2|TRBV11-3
CASSSGQPPDYGYTF
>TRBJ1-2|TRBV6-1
CASSEAQGRTGLTGYTF
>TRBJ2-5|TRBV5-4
CASSFYSTQETQYF
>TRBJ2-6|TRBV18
CASSRSGQSSGANVLTF
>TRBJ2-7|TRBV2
CASIQTSVSYEQYF
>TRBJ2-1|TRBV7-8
CASSRSGAASGHNEQFF